Presented here are 28 T cell receptor beta chains from one specimen sequenced in a study of blood T cell repertoires in COVID-19 (dated by TCRdb to between 2020 and 2021). Libraries were made using the immunoSEQ multiplex PCR assay. TCRdb mirrors the immuneACCESS table, restricted to in-frame sequences. Some clones are absent from its copies; in checked studies, under half trace to an unresolved V gene, and the reason for the others is unknown. The sample data list about 240,000 clones, and around 86% of these were observed just once. The ten top clones hold roughly 2% of the sample. Sequences were obtained from peripheral blood. These receptor sequences come from a man aged 25 to 45 who had recovered from COVID-19.

This clone was seen a few times. This sequence joins TRBV18 and TRBJ1-5; D gene unclear. With 6 bases removed from V and 0 bases from J, the gap between germline ends came to 9 bases. The germline V gene has CDR1 KGHSH and CDR2 LQKENI. CDR3 length equals 14 residues. This CDR3 is CASSTQVSNQPQHF. CDR3 DNA: TGTGCCAGCTCTACCCAGGTTAGCAATCAGCCCCAGCATTTT.

This clone was counted between two and nine times. The V and J genes are TRBV7-9 and TRBJ1-1, with 7 bases fitting TRBD1. The CDR3 sequence is 15 residues long. V gave up 1 base and J gave up 3 bases; unmatched junction bases: 5. Germline assignment: CDR1 SEHNR and CDR2 FQNEAQ (reference sequence). In DNA, the CDR3 is TGTGCCAGCAGCTTAGATACGGGACAGCACACTGAAGCTTTCTTT. It encodes CASSLDTGQHTEAFF.

The chain carries TRBV5-6 and TRBJ1-4; 11 bases align to TRBD1. CDR1 is SGHDT and CDR2 is YYEEEE in the germline V gene. The CDR3 runs 17 residues. The trim removed 4 bases at V and 4 bases at J, leaving 9 bases unmatched. This chain's CDR3 is CASSVRDRGMFNEKLFF. The CDR3, as DNA: TGTGCCAGCAGCGTCCGGGACAGGGGGATGTTTAATGAAAAACTGTTTTTT. The variable domain in full, with the rest retrieved from reference TRBV5-6 and TRBJ1-4, is DAGVTQSPTHLIKTRGQQVTLRCSPKSGHDTVSWYQQALGQGPQFIFQYYEEEERQRGNFPDRFSGHQFPNYSSELNVNALLLGDSALYLCASSVRDRGMFNEKLFFGSGTQLSVL.

This clone was observed a few times. The J gene is TRBJ1-6, the V gene TRBV6-5; TRBD1 matches at 9 bases. The V gene end was trimmed by 5 bases and the J gene end by 10 bases; junction bases not matched to a gene: 6. Germline CDR1 and CDR2: MNHEY and SVGAGI. There are 14 residues in the CDR3. CDR3 residues: CASSTGGSRSPLHF. Written as DNA, the CDR3 is TGTGCCAGCAGTACAGGGGGCTCGCGGTCACCCCTCCACTTT.

V and J are TRBV5-6 and TRBJ2-1; the D is unclear. Between the trimmed V and J ends, which lost 5 bases and 4 bases, there was a span of 10 bases. The germline V gene encodes CDR1 SGHDT and CDR2 YYEEEE. CDR3 length equals 13 residues. CDR3 sequence reads: CASSGGMYNEQFF. CDR3 coding DNA: TGTGCCAGCAGTGGCGGTATGTACAATGAGCAGTTCTTC.

This clone was observed once. The rearrangement uses TRBV12-3 or TRBV12-4 and TRBJ2-5; D ambiguous. The CDR3 extends over 11 amino acids. The germline V and J ends were trimmed by 0 bases and 9 bases, with 5 bases remaining between them. CDR3 sequence (DNA): TGTGCCAGCAGTTTAGCCTCGGCCCAGTACTTC. Translating it yields CASSLASAQYF.

This clone was counted a single time. The chain uses TRBV5-4 and TRBJ2-5, with TRBD2 matching over 8 bases. Germline lookup yields CDR1 SGHNT and CDR2 YYREEE (reference sequence). The V segment lost 4 bases and the J segment 1 base; nucleotides outside the gene matches: 6. This CDR3 region has 15 residues. DNA of the CDR3: TGTGCCAGCAGCCCCAAGCGGGGGTTCCAAGAGACCCAGTACTTC. This translates into CASSPKRGFQETQYF. The complete variable domain, with remaining parts taken from reference TRBV5-4 and TRBJ2-5, reads ETGVTQSPTHLIKTRGQQVTLRCSSQSGHNTVSWYQQALGQGPQFIFQYYREEENGRGNFPPRFSGLQFPNYSSELNVNALELDDSALYLCASSPKRGFQETQYFGPGTRLLVL.

This chain links TRBV6-1 with TRBJ2-7; the match to TRBD2 covers 8 bases. Trimming cost V 5 bases and J 3 bases; bases outside gene matches: 6. The length of the CDR3 is 14 residues. Germline V gene lookup returns CDR1 MNHNS and CDR2 SASEGT. This CDR3 reads CASSPREGVYEQYF. In DNA, the CDR3 is TGTGCCAGCAGTCCCCGGGAGGGGGTCTACGAGCAGTACTTC.

CDR3 DNA: TGTGCCAGCAGCTTCCGAGCCGACACTGAAGCTTTCTTT. Translating gives CASSFRADTEAFF. This chain connects TRBV5-8 to TRBJ1-1; D gene uncertain. Germline CDR1 reads SGHTS; CDR2 reads YDEGEE. V was cut by 2 bases and J by 3 bases, with 8 bases left in between. This CDR3 region has 13 residues.

The CDR3 DNA reads as TGTGCCAGCAGCCCTCTCTCACAGTTCAATCAGCCCCAGCATTTT. This codes for CASSPLSQFNQPQHF. The chain uses TRBV7-9 and TRBJ1-5, with D unresolved. From germline, CDR1 is SEHNR and CDR2 FQNEAQ (reference sequence). V dropped 5 bases and J dropped 3 bases, with 14 bases sitting between them. The CDR3 contains 15 residues. Variable domain in full (rest from reference TRBV7-9 and TRBJ1-5): DTGVSQNPRHKITKRGQNVTFRCDPISEHNRLYWYRQTLGQGPEFLTYFQNEAQLEKSRLLSDRFSAERPKGSFSTLEIQRTEQGDSAMYLCASSPLSQFNQPQHFGDGTRLSIL.

CDR3: CASSLTQGSAVLYNEQFF. CDR3 nucleotides: TGCGCCAGCAGCTTGACTCAGGGGAGTGCTGTCCTTTACAATGAGCAGTTCTTC. V and J are TRBV5-1 and TRBJ2-1; tentatively, D is TRBD1 (6 bases). In germline, CDR1 is SGHRS, CDR2 YFSETQ. The CDR3 consists of 18 residues. V was cut by 1 base and J by 4 bases, with 21 bases left in between.

At least ten counts were recorded for this clone. The chain recombines TRBV19 with TRBJ1-1; 10 bases fit TRBD1. The J segment lost 4 bases and the V segment lost 7 bases, leaving 6 bases of the junction unmatched. This CDR3 has 14 amino acids. Germline CDR1 reads LNHDA; CDR2 reads SQIVND (reference sequence). The CDR3 DNA is TGTGCCAGTATGACAGGGGGCACGATCACTGAAGCTTTCTTT. It yields the protein CASMTGGTITEAFF. Full variable domain (rest looked up from reference TRBV19 and TRBJ1-1): DGGITQSPKYLFRKEGQNVTLSCEQNLNHDAMYWYRQDPGQGLRLIYYSQIVNDFQKGDIAEGYSVSREKKESFPLTVTSAQKNPTAFYLCASMTGGTITEAFFGQGTRLTVV.

The chain recombines TRBV6-5 with TRBJ1-2, with D tentatively TRBD1 (5 bases). The CDR3 spans 13 residues. The V gene's germline CDR1 is MNHEY and CDR2 SVGAGI. The ends were cut back, 5 bases at V and 5 bases at J, with 12 bases in the middle. DNA of the CDR3: TGTGCCAGCAGTCTAGACAGAAAGTATGGCTACACCTTC. Translation gives CASSLDRKYGYTF.

The CDR3 region is CASSSGVGGAYEQYV. In nucleotides, the CDR3 is TGTGCCAGCAGCTCCGGGGTGGGAGGGGCCTACGAGCAGTACGTC. The V gene is TRBV7-2, the J gene TRBJ2-7, with 7 bases lining up with TRBD2. J lost 2 bases, V lost 4 bases, and 8 bases had no gene match. The CDR3 loop spans 15 amino acids. Germline CDR1 is SGHTA and CDR2 is FQGNSA.

This chain uses TRBV5-4 with TRBJ2-7; 8 bases map to TRBD1. V lost 3 bases and J lost 12; bases outside the gene matches: 11. This CDR3 spans 13 amino acids. Looked up from germline, CDR1 is SGHNT and CDR2 is YYREEE (reference sequence). CDR3 sequence: CASSSRDRLGVYF. The DNA of the CDR3 is TGTGCCAGCAGCTCCCGGGACAGGCTGGGGGTGTACTTC. The whole variable domain, filled in from reference TRBV5-4 and TRBJ2-7, reads ETGVTQSPTHLIKTRGQQVTLRCSSQSGHNTVSWYQQALGQGPQFIFQYYREEENGRGNFPPRFSGLQFPNYSSELNVNALELDDSALYLCASSSRDRLGVYFGPGTRLTVT.

The chain carries TRBV2 and TRBJ1-1; perhaps TRBD1 as D (5 bases). Germline V CDR1 and CDR2: SNHLY, FYNNEI. CDR3 length: 12 amino acids. Trimming took off 4 bases at V and 5 bases at J, with 8 bases between the two ends. CDR3 coding DNA: TGTGCCAGCAGTGTGGGGGGGACTGAAGCTTTCTTT. It is translated as CASSVGGTEAFF.

The gene calls are TRBV28 and TRBJ1-3; a possible D gene is TRBD1 (5 bases). The CDR3 loop spans 16 amino acids. The germline CDR1 and CDR2 sequences are MDHEN and SYDVKM. V lost 8 bases, J lost 1 base, and 18 bases lay in between. The CDR3 loop is CASCRTSPISGNTIYF. The CDR3 DNA is TGTGCCAGCTGCAGGACATCTCCTATTTCTGGAAACACCATATATTTT.

This clone was recorded once. V usage is TRBV5-6 and J usage is TRBJ1-2, with TRBD1 identical over 8 bases. The CDR3 is 14 amino acids. The junction had 3 bases not matched to a gene; V was cut back by 1 base and J by 4 bases. CDR1 is SGHDT and CDR2 is YYEEEE in the germline V gene. For the CDR3, the DNA is TGTGCCAGCAGCTTGTCCGGGACAGGCTATGGCTACACCTTC. As protein: CASSLSGTGYGYTF.

This sequence joins TRBV6-5 and TRBJ2-4; D is unresolved. Trimming shortened V by 6 bases and J by 0 bases, and 9 bases separated the two germline ends. This CDR3 contains 14 residues. CDR1 and CDR2 from the germline V gene are MNHEY and SVGAGI. The CDR3 region is CASSANIAKNIQYF. CDR3 coding DNA: TGTGCCAGCAGCGCGAATATAGCCAAAAACATTCAGTACTTC.

The DNA of the CDR3 is TGTGCCAGCAGTACCCCGGGACAGGGCCTAAATGAGCAGTACGTC. This encodes CASSTPGQGLNEQYV. This rearrangement joins TRBV28 to TRBJ2-7, with 9 bases that match TRBD1. This CDR3 spans 15 amino acids. V was clipped by 5 bases and J by 7 bases; unmatched bases: 12. In germline, CDR1 is MDHEN, CDR2 SYDVKM.

In this sample, this clone turned up once. The chain is built from TRBV21-1 and TRBJ2-1; the table gives TRBD2 as D, unverified against the DNA. TRBV21-1 has pseudogene status. The CDR3 sequence is 14 residues long. DNA for the CDR3: TGTGCCCTTTTTGGCGGGGGAGTACACAATGAGCAGTTCTTC. Amino acids: CALFGGGVHNEQFF.

The chain links TRBV5-5 to TRBJ1-4; the match to TRBD1 covers 7 bases. The CDR3 spans 14 residues. The trim removed 3 bases at V and 7 bases at J, leaving 6 bases unmatched. Germline V gene data show CDR1 as SGHKS and CDR2 as YYEKEE (reference sequence). CDR3 protein: CASSSTGEGEKLFF. The CDR3 DNA follows: TGTGCCAGCAGCTCTACAGGGGAAGGTGAAAAACTGTTTTTT.

The chain links TRBV6-5 to TRBJ2-2; D gene uncertain. Germline CDR1 reads MNHEY; CDR2 reads SVGAGI. The V end was cut by 7 bases, the J end by 6 bases, with 12 bases between. This CDR3 has 13 residues. The CDR3 sequence: CASNALGAGELFF. The CDR3 DNA sequence: TGTGCCAGCAACGCCCTAGGAGCCGGGGAGCTGTTTTTT.

This clone was seen a few times. This chain links TRBV5-1 with TRBJ1-5; D not resolved. This CDR3 is 13 amino acids long. Trimming stripped 4 bases from V and 7 bases from J, with 12 bases between. Germline V gene sequence: CDR1 SGHRS, CDR2 YFSETQ. CDR3: CASSNGLSQPQHF. The DNA of the CDR3 is TGCGCCAGCAGCAACGGGTTGAGCCAGCCCCAGCATTTT.

J is TRBJ2-5 and V is TRBV20-1; D not resolved. The CDR3 has 11 residues. Trimming took off 7 bases at V and 5 bases at J, with 11 bases between the two ends. The germline gives CDR1 DFQATT, CDR2 SNEGSKA (reference sequence). CDR3 nucleotides: TGCAGTGGTTACCGGGTTGAGACCCAGTACTTC. Translated: CSGYRVETQYF.

The chain is built from TRBV11-3 and TRBJ2-1; 7 bases are a match to TRBD1. The J segment lost 7 bases and the V segment lost 1 base, leaving 4 bases of the junction unmatched. Per the germline V gene, CDR1 is SGHNT and CDR2 is YENEEA. The CDR3 length is 14 residues. This CDR3 is CASSLGQQGNEQFF. The CDR3 DNA sequence: TGTGCCAGCAGCTTAGGCCAACAGGGGAATGAGCAGTTCTTC. Drawing the rest from reference TRBV11-3 and TRBJ2-1, the complete variable domain is EAGVVQSPRYKIIEKKQPVAFWCNPISGHNTLYWYLQNLGQGPELLIRYENEEAVDDSQLPKDRFSAERLKGVDSTLKIQPAELGDSAVYLCASSLGQQGNEQFFGPGTRLTVL.

The chain joins TRBV19 to TRBJ1-1; D is undetermined. The CDR3 is made up of 13 amino acids. Trimming shortened V by 7 bases and J by 0 bases, and 9 bases separated the two germline ends. Germline V gives CDR1 LNHDA, CDR2 SQIVND (reference sequence). The CDR3 sequence: CASTDSMNTEAFF. In DNA form, the CDR3 reads TGTGCCAGTACAGATTCCATGAACACTGAAGCTTTCTTT.

The chain links TRBV12-3 or TRBV12-4 to TRBJ2-5; D is unresolved. This CDR3 comprises 12 residues. Trimming cost V 3 bases and J 6 bases, with 8 bases left between them. CDR3 sequence reads: CASSFNSQTQYF. The CDR3 DNA reads as TGTGCCAGCAGTTTTAATAGCCAGACCCAGTACTTC.